This T cell receptor (beta chain) was sequenced for a study of molecular identifiers for immune sequencing clone quantification. Overall study context: In replicates, RNA from approximately 20,000 or 100,000 naive CD8 cells was divided five ways and four parts were sequenced. The study's findings and limits: Reports indicate spiked Jurkat TCR RNA from one cell could be found among about a million naive cells.

TCRdb recomputed calls from the PCR reads with MiXCR, one row per CDR3 protein. This table holds 88,000 or so distinct CDR3 sequences, under 25% found once. About this clonotype itself: The target antigen is unknown.

The clonotype was recovered from a human donor in good health. Some libraries in this study had Jurkat cell RNA spiked in. Input material: naive CD8+ T cells from blood, with Jurkat cell RNA spiked in. The subset here: FACS-sorted CD8+CD4-CCR7+CD45RA+ naive T cells.

CDR3 in DNA: TGTGCCAGCAGTTTAAATGGGCCGACAGGTTTCAGCTCCTACAATGAGCAGTTCTTC. Translating it yields CASSLNGPTGFSSYNEQFF. V and J are TRBV27 and TRBJ2-1; D perhaps matches TRBD1 (6 bases). Trimming removed 2 bases from V and 0 bases from J, with 20 bases in between. The germline V gene has CDR1 MNHEY and CDR2 SMNVEV (reference sequence). This CDR3 is built from 19 residues.